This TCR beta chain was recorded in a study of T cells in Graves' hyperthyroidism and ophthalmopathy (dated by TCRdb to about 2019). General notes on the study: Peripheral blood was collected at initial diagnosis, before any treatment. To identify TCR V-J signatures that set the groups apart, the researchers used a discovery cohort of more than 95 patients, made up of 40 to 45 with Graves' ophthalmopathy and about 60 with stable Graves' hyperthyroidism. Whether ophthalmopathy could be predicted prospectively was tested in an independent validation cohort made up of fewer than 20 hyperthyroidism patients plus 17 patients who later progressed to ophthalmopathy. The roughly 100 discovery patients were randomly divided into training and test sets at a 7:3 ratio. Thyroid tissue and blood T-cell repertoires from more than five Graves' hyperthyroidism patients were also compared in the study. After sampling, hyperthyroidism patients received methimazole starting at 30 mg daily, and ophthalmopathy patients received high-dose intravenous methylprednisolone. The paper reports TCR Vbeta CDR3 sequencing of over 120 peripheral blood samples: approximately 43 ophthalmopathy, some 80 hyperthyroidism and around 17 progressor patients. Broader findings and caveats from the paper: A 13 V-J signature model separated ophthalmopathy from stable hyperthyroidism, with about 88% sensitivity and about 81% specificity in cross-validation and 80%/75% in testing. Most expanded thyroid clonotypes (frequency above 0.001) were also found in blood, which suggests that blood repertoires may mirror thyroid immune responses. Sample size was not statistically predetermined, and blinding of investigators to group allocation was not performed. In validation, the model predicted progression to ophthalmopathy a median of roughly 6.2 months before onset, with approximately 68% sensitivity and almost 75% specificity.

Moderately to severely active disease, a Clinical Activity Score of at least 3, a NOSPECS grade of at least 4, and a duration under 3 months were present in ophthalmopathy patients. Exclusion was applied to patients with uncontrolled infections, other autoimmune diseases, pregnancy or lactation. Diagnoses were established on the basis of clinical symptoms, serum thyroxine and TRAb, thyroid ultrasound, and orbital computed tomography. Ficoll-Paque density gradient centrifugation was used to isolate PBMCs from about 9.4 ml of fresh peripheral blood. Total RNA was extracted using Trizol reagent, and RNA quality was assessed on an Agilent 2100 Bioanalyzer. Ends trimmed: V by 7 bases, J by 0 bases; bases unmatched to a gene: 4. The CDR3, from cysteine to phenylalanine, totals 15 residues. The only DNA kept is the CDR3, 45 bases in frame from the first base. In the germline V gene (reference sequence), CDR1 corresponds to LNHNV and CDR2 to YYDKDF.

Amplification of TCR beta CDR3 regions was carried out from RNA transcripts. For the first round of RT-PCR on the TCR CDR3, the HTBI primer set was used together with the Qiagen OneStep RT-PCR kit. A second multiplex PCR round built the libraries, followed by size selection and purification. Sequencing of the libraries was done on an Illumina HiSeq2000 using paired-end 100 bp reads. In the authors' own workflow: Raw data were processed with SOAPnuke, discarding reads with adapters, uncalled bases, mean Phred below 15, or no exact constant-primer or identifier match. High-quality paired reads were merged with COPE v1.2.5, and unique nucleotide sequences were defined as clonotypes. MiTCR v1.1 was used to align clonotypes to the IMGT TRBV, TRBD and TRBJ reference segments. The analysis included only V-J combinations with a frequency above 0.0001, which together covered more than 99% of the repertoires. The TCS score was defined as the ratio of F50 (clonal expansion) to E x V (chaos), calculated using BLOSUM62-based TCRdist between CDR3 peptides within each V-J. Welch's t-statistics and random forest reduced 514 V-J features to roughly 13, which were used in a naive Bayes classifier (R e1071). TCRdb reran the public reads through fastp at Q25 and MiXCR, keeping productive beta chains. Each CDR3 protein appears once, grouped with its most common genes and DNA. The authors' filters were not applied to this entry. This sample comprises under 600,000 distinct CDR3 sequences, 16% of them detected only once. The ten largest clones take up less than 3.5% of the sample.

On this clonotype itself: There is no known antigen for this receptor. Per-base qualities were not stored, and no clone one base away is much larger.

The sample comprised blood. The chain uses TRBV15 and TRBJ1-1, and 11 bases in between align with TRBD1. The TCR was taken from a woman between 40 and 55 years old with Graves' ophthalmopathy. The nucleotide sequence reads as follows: TGTGCCACCAAAGGACAGGGGGCGATGAACACTGAAGCTTTCTTT. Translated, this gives CATKGQGAMNTEAFF.